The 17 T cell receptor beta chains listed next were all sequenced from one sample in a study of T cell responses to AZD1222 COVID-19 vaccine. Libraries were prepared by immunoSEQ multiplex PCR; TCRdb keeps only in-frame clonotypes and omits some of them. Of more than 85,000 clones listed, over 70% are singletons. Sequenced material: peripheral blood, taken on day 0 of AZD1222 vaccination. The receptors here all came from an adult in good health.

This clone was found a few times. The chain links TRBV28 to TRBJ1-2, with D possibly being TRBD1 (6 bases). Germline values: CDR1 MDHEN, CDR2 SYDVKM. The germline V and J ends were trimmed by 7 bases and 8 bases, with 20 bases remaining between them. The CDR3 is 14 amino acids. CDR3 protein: CASNLGGAREGYTF. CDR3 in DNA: TGTGCCAGCAACCTAGGGGGGGCGAGGGAGGGCTACACCTTC.

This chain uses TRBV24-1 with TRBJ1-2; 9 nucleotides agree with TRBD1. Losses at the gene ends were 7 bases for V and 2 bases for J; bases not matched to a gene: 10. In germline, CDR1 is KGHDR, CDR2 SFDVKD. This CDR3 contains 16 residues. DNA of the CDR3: TGTGCCACCAGGCCAGGACAGGGGCACTTCAACTATGGCTACACCTTC. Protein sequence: CATRPGQGHFNYGYTF.

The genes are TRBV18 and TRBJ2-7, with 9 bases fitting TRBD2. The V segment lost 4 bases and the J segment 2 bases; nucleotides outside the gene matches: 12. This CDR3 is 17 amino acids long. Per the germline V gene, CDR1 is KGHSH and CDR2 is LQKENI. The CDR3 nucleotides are TGTGCCAGCTCACAACAAACGAGCGCGGGAGGGGCCTACGAGCAGTACTTC. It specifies CASSQQTSAGGAYEQYF.

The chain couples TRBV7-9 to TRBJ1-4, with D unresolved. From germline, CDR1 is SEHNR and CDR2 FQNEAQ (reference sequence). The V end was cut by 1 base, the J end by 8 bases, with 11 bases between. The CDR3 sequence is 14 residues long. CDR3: CASSLGLGPEKLFF. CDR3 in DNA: TGTGCCAGCAGCTTAGGGCTGGGCCCCGAAAAACTGTTTTTT.

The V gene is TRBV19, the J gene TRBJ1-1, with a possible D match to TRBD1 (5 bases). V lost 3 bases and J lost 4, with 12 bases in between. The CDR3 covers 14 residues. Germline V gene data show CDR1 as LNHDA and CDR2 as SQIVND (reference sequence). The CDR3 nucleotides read TGTGCCAGTAGTATCGGGACGGTAGGCACTGAAGCTTTCTTT. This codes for CASSIGTVGTEAFF.

CDR3: CASSLGGLAGGQETQYF. CDR3 nucleotides: TGTGCCAGCAGCTTGGGGGGACTAGCGGGAGGGCAAGAGACCCAGTACTTC. The chain employs TRBV5-5 and TRBJ2-5, with 16 bases lining up with TRBD2. Germline V gene data show CDR1 as SGHKS and CDR2 as YYEKEE (reference sequence). CDR3 length equals 17 residues. Losses at the gene ends were 0 bases for V and 2 bases for J; bases not matched to a gene: 1.

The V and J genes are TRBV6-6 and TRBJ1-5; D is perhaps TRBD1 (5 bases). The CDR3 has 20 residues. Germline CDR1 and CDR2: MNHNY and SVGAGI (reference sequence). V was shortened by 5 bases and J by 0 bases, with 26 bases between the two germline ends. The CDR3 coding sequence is TGTGCCAGCAGTCAACGAGGGGCTTTCGGAGGGAGCCATAGCAATCAGCCCCAGCATTTT. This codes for CASSQRGAFGGSHSNQPQHF.

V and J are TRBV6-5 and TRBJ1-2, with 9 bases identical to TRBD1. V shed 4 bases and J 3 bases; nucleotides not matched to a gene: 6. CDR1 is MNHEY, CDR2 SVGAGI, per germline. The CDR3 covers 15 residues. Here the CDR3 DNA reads TGTGCCAGCAGTTCGGGGGACAGGGTGTACTATGGCTACACCTTC. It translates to CASSSGDRVYYGYTF.

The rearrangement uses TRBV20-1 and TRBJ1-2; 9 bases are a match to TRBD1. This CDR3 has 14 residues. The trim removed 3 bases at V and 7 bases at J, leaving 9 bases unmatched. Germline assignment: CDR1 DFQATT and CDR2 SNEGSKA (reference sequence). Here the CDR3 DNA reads TGCAGTGCTAGTATCTTCACAGGGGGCTTTGGCTACACCTTC. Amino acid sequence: CSASIFTGGFGYTF.

For the CDR3, the DNA is TGTGCCAGCAGTTTAGAGGGGCGGGGGGGCCAGTACTTC. Translating gives CASSLEGRGGQYF. The chain employs TRBV27 and TRBJ2-5; TRBD2 aligns across 9 bases. In germline, CDR1 is MNHEY, CDR2 SMNVEV (reference sequence). Trimming took 2 bases from V and 10 from J; bases not matched to a gene: 5. This CDR3 is built from 13 residues.

CDR3 in amino acids: CASSPPSAGRNYGYTF. Written as DNA, the CDR3 is TGTGCCAGCTCACCACCGTCGGCAGGGAGAAACTATGGCTACACCTTC. V usage is TRBV18 and J usage is TRBJ1-2, with TRBD1 as a possible D gene (5 bases). In germline, CDR1 is KGHSH, CDR2 LQKENI. CDR3 length: 16 amino acids. The V end lost 0 bases, the J end lost 2 bases, and 13 bases lay between the germline ends. Full variable domain (remainder filled in from reference TRBV18 and TRBJ1-2): NAGVMQNPRHLVRRRGQEARLRCSPMKGHSHVYWYRQLPEEGLKFMVYLQKENIIDESGMPKERFSAEFPKEGPSILRIQQVVRGDSAAYFCASSPPSAGRNYGYTFGSGTRLTVV.

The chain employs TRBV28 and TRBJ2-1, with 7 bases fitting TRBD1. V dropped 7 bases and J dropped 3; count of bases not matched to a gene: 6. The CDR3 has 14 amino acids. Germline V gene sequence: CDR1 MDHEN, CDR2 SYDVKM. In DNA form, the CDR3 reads TGTGCCAGCATGGGGGACAGAAACTACAATGAGCAGTTCTTC. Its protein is CASMGDRNYNEQFF.

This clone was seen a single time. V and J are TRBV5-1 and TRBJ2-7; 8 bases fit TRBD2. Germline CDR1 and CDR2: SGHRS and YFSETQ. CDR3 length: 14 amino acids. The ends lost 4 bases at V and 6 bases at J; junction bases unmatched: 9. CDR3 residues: CASSGSGSPSEQYF. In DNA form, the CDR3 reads TGCGCCAGCAGCGGGAGCGGGAGCCCTTCCGAGCAGTACTTC.

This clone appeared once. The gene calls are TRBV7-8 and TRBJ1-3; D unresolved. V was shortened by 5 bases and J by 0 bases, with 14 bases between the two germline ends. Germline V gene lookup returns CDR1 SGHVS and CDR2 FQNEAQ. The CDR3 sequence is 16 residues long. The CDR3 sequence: CASSPTGWSSGNTIYF. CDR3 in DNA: TGTGCCAGCAGCCCAACCGGGTGGAGCTCTGGAAACACCATATATTTT.

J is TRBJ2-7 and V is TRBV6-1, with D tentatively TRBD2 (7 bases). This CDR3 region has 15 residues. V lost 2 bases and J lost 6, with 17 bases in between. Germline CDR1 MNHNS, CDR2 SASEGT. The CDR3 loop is CASSEIGGGFFEQYF. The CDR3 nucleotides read TGTGCCAGCAGTGAAATCGGCGGGGGCTTCTTCGAGCAGTACTTC.

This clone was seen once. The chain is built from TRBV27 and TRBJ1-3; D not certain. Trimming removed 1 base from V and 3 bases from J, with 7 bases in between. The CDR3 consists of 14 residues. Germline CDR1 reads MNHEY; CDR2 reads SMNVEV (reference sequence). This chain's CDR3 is CASSLWPVGNTIYF. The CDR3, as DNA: TGTGCCAGCAGTTTATGGCCTGTTGGAAACACCATATATTTT.

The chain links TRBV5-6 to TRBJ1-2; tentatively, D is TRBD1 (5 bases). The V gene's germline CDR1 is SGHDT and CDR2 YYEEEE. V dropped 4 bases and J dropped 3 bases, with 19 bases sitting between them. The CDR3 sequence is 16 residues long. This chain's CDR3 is CASSLRFGDSYYGYTF. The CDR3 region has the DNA TGTGCCAGCAGCCTAAGGTTTGGAGACAGCTACTATGGCTACACCTTC.